Shown below are 9 T cell receptor beta chains from a single sample sequenced in a study of cytotoxic CD8 clonotypes in ibrutinib-treated CLL. The table came from immunoSEQ multiplex PCR; TCRdb's copy has only in-frame clones and leaves some out. The sample lists around 250,000 clones, under 80% seen once, with 15% in the top ten. The sequenced sample was PBMCs, obtained after 24 months of ibrutinib treatment. The receptors come from a human donor with chronic lymphocytic leukemia.

This clone was observed a few times. The V gene is TRBV30, the J gene TRBJ2-7, with D possibly being TRBD2 (5 bases). Germline CDR1 is GTSNPN and CDR2 is SVGIG (reference sequence). V gave up 5 bases and J gave up 3 bases, with 14 bases separating them. CDR3 length equals 13 residues. The CDR3, as DNA: TGTGCCTGGGCCCGGGGTGGGGACTACGAGCAGTACTTC. Protein sequence: CAWARGGDYEQYF.

CDR3 loop: CASSQGTDEETQYF. The CDR3 bases are TGTGCCAGCAGCCAAGGGACAGATGAAGAGACCCAGTACTTC. The chain carries TRBV5-4 and TRBJ2-5; TRBD1 matches at 7 bases. Losses at the gene ends were 4 bases for V and 3 bases for J; bases not matched to a gene: 6. The CDR3 contains 14 residues. CDR1 is SGHNT, CDR2 YYREEE, per germline (reference sequence).

This clone was counted only a few times. The gene calls are TRBV6-5 and TRBJ2-3; D might be TRBD1 (5 bases). V lost 0 bases and J 6 bases, leaving 10 bases between the germline ends. CDR1 is MNHEY, CDR2 SVGAGI, per germline. This CDR3 contains 14 residues. The CDR3 bases are TGTGCCAGCAGTTACTCCCTATCAGGGGATACGCAGTATTTT. Translated, it gives CASSYSLSGDTQYF.

V gene TRBV29-1 combines with J gene TRBJ2-7; tentative D call: TRBD2 (5 bases). The germline V and J ends were trimmed by 7 bases and 6 bases, with 16 bases remaining between them. CDR3 length equals 12 residues. Germline-derived CDR1 and CDR2 are SQVTM and ANQGSEA. The CDR3 DNA sequence: TGCAGCGCAGGACTCGTGCTTTCCGAGCAGTACTTC. Translating gives CSAGLVLSEQYF.

The rearrangement joins TRBV4-1 to TRBJ2-1; no reliable D call. The CDR3 consists of 15 residues. Germline V gene lookup returns CDR1 MGHRA and CDR2 YSYEKL. V was pared by 4 bases and J by 2 bases, with 12 bases between. The CDR3 loop reads CASSLDVATYNEQFF. The CDR3 DNA follows: TGCGCCAGCAGCCTGGACGTAGCTACCTACAATGAGCAGTTCTTC.

This clone was recorded once. The gene calls are TRBV11-2 and TRBJ1-4; 9 bases are a match to TRBD1. The CDR3 is 17 amino acids. Germline V gene sequence: CDR1 SGHAT, CDR2 FQNNGV. V dropped 5 bases and J dropped 8; count of bases not matched to a gene: 15. CDR3 sequence (DNA): TGTGCCAGCAGCCTGGAGGGACAGGGATTCGGACGAGAAAAACTGTTTTTT. Its protein is CASSLEGQGFGREKLFF.

The V call is TRBV9, the J call TRBJ2-3; TRBD1 agrees at 7 bases. Germline V gene data show CDR1 as SGDLS and CDR2 as YYNGEE. There are 13 residues in the CDR3. J was trimmed by 4 bases and V by 6 bases; bases with no gene match: 5. The CDR3 nucleotides are TGTGCCAGCAACCGACAGGGCTCAGATACGCAGTATTTT. Its translation: CASNRQGSDTQYF. The complete variable domain, with remaining parts taken from reference TRBV9 and TRBJ2-3, reads DSGVTQTPKHLITATGQRVTLRCSPRSGDLSVYWYQQSLDQGLQFLIQYYNGEERAKGNILERFSAQQFPDLHSELNLSSLELGDSALYFCASNRQGSDTQYFGPGTRLTVL.

The chain employs TRBV27 and TRBJ2-1, with 12 bases aligning to TRBD2. The CDR3 sequence is 16 residues long. CDR1 MNHEY and CDR2 SMNVEV come from the germline V gene (reference sequence). The V gene end was trimmed by 2 bases and the J gene end by 8 bases; junction bases not matched to a gene: 7. CDR3 nucleotides: TGTGCCAGCAGTTTAGTCGGGAGACTAGCGGGGGATGAGCAGTTCTTC. It is translated as CASSLVGRLAGDEQFF.

On this clone: Other nucleotide sequences in the sample specify the same CDR3. V is TRBV7-9 and J is TRBJ2-7; tentative D call: TRBD2 (6 bases). Germline loops: CDR1 SEHNR, CDR2 FQNEAQ (reference sequence). CDR3 length: 14 amino acids. Trimming stripped 0 bases from V and 4 bases from J, with 10 bases between. The CDR3 sequence is CASSLAGEAYEQYF. The CDR3 DNA sequence: TGTGCCAGCAGCTTAGCAGGGGAGGCTTACGAGCAGTACTTC.